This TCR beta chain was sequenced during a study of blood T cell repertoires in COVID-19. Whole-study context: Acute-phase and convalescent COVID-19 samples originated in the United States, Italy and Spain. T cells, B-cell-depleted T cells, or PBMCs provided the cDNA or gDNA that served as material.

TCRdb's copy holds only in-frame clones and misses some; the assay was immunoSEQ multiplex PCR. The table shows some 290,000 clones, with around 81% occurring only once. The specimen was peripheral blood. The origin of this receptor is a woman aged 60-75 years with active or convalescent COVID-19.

The CDR3, as DNA: TGTGCCAGCAGTTACTCCAGGCGGGTCACTGAAGCTTTCTTT. Its protein is CASSYSRRVTEAFF. The chain couples TRBV27 to TRBJ1-1; D remains unclear. V lost 4 bases and J lost 4, with 13 bases in between. This CDR3 is 14 amino acids long. In germline, CDR1 is MNHEY, CDR2 SMNVEV (reference sequence).